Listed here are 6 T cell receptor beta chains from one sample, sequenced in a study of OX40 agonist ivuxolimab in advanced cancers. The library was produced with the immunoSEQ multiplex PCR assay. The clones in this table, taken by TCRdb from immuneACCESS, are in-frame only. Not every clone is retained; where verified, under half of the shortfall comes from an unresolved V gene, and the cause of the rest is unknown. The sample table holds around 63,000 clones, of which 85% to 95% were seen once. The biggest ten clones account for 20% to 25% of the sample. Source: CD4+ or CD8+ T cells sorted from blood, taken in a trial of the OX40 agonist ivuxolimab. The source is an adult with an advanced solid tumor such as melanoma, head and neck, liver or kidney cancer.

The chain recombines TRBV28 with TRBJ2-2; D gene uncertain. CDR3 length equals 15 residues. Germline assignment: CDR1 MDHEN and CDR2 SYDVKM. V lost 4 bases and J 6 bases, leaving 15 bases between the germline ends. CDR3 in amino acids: CASSYFPPTAGELFF. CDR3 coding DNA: TGTGCCAGCAGTTACTTCCCACCTACAGCCGGGGAGCTGTTTTTT.

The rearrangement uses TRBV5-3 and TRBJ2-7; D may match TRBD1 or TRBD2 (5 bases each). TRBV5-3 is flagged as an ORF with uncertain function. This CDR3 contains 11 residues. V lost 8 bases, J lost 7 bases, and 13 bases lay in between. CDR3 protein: CASRVGGEQYF. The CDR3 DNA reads TGTGCCAGCAGAGTTGGGGGAGAGCAGTACTTC.

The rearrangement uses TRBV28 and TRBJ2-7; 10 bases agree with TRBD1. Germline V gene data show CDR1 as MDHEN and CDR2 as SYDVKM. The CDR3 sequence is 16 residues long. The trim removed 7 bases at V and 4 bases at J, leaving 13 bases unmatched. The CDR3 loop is CASTQNPGQGVYEQYF. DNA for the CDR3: TGTGCCAGCACCCAAAACCCTGGACAGGGGGTTTACGAGCAGTACTTC.

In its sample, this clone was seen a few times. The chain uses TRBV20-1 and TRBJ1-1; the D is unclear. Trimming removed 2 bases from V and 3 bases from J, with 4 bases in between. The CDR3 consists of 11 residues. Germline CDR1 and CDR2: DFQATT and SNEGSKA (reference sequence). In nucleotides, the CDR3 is TGCAGTGCTAGAAGGGACACTGAAGCTTTCTTT. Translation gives CSARRDTEAFF.

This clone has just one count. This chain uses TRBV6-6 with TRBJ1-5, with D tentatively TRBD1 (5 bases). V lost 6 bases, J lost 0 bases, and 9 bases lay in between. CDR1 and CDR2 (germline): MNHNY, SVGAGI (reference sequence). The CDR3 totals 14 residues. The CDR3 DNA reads TGTGCCAGCAGCAGGGCTGATAGCAATCAGCCCCAGCATTTT. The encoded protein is CASSRADSNQPQHF.

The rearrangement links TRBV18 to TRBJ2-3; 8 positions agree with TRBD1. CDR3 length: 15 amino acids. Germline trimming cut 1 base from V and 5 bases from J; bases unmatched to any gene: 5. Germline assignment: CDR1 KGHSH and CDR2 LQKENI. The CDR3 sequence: CASSPQDRDGDTQYF. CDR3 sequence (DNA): TGTGCCAGCTCACCACAGGACAGGGATGGAGATACGCAGTATTTT.